The next 27 T cell receptor beta chains were all read from a single sample in a study of PD-1 blockade in mismatch repair-deficient tumors listed by TCRdb under 2017. Receptor libraries were prepared by the immunoSEQ multiplex PCR assay. This is the immuneACCESS table as TCRdb keeps it, with only in-frame sequences that have V and J called. A part of the clones is gone; compared with another copy, unresolved V genes explain less than half, and the rest is unexplained. Across this sample there are about 68,000 clones, with 70% to 85% seen only once. The top ten clonotypes cover 4.5% to 6% of the sample. The sequences come from peripheral blood, collected 2 weeks after starting pembrolizumab. All receptors come from an adult with mismatch repair-deficient cancer.

This clone was found once. The V and J genes are TRBV9 and TRBJ2-2, with D tentatively TRBD2 (5 bases). V shed 0 bases and J shed 0 bases, with 9 bases lying between them. CDR3 length equals 16 residues. Germline-derived CDR1 and CDR2 are SGDLS and YYNGEE. This chain's CDR3 is CASSVVSGPNTGELFF. The CDR3 coding sequence is TGTGCCAGCAGCGTAGTAAGCGGACCGAACACCGGGGAGCTGTTTTTT.

The gene calls are TRBV7-9 and TRBJ1-2; D is perhaps TRBD1 (5 bases). Trimming took 1 base from V and 7 from J, leaving 13 bases between them. This CDR3 contains 14 residues. Germline V gene lookup returns CDR1 SEHNR and CDR2 FQNEAQ (reference sequence). As DNA, the CDR3 is TGTGCCAGCAGCTTAGGACTTTCGGGACCTGGCTACACCTTC. This translates into CASSLGLSGPGYTF.

In its sample, this clone was seen a few times. V usage is TRBV27 and J usage is TRBJ2-1; 7 bases map to TRBD1. Germline trimming cut 3 bases from V and 5 bases from J; bases unmatched to any gene: 4. The germline CDR1 and CDR2 sequences are MNHEY and SMNVEV (reference sequence). There are 14 residues in the CDR3. DNA for the CDR3: TGTGCCAGCAGTTTGACAGGGCCCCACAATGAGCAGTTCTTC. Translation gives CASSLTGPHNEQFF.

The chain joins TRBV9 to TRBJ2-1; 11 bases align to TRBD2. Per the germline V gene, CDR1 is SGDLS and CDR2 is YYNGEE. The trim removed 2 bases at V and 0 bases at J, leaving 13 bases unmatched. There are 20 residues in the CDR3. The CDR3 sequence: CASSVGHRGLAELSYNEQFF. The CDR3 DNA reads as TGTGCCAGCAGCGTTGGGCACCGGGGACTAGCGGAACTCTCCTACAATGAGCAGTTCTTC.

The V gene is TRBV25-1, the J gene TRBJ1-1; the D is unclear. Trimming removed 6 bases at V and 7 bases at J, with 9 bases between. From germline, CDR1 is MGHDK and CDR2 SYGVNS. CDR3 length: 11 residues. The CDR3 reads CASRLNFEAFF. Written as DNA, the CDR3 is TGTGCCAGCAGACTAAATTTTGAAGCTTTCTTT.

This clone was detected many times. The rearrangement uses TRBV7-9 and TRBJ1-2; TRBD1 is a possible D gene (6 bases). The CDR3 is made up of 13 amino acids. Germline CDR1 is SEHNR and CDR2 is FQNEAQ (reference sequence). Trimming took 8 bases from V and 2 from J, leaving 12 bases between them. The CDR3 reads CASHKGGNYGYTF. The CDR3 bases are TGTGCCAGCCACAAGGGGGGAAACTATGGCTACACCTTC.

The CDR3 region has the DNA TGTGCCAGCAGCCATCACGGCTTCGAGAACACTGAAGCTTTCTTT. Protein: CASSHHGFENTEAFF. The chain couples TRBV16 to TRBJ1-1, with D uncertain. CDR3 length: 15 residues. The ends were cut back, 3 bases at V and 1 base at J, with 12 bases in the middle. Germline CDR1 reads KGHSY; CDR2 reads FQNENV.

This sequence joins TRBV7-3 and TRBJ2-2; D is tentatively TRBD1 or TRBD2 (5 bases each). Germline assignment: CDR1 SGHTA and CDR2 FQGTGA. V dropped 7 bases and J dropped 8 bases, with 11 bases sitting between them. The CDR3 contains 12 residues. The CDR3 DNA reads as TGTGCCAGCACTGAGGGGAGAGGGGAGCTGTTTTTT. Translation: CASTEGRGELFF.

The V call is TRBV20-1, the J call TRBJ2-1, with D hard to call. The germline gives CDR1 DFQATT, CDR2 SNEGSKA (reference sequence). The CDR3 runs 11 residues. Trimming took 6 bases from V and 9 from J, leaving 12 bases between them. The CDR3 coding sequence is TGCAGTGCCTTTAGAAGATCTGAGCAGTTCTTC. Residues: CSAFRRSEQFF.

This chain uses TRBV27 with TRBJ2-7; 7 bases align to TRBD1. Germline V gene lookup returns CDR1 MNHEY and CDR2 SMNVEV (reference sequence). Trimming cost V 8 bases and J 2 bases; bases outside gene matches: 9. CDR3 size: 14 residues. In nucleotides, the CDR3 is TGTGCCAGCTTGGGACAGAAAAACCCCTACGAGCAGTACTTC. Protein: CASLGQKNPYEQYF.

This clone was found a few times. J is TRBJ2-5 and V is TRBV19; D gene ambiguous. This CDR3 contains 13 residues. Germline V gene lookup returns CDR1 LNHDA and CDR2 SQIVND (reference sequence). Trimming took off 8 bases at V and 4 bases at J, with 14 bases between the two ends. The CDR3 DNA sequence: TGTGCCAGTTGGGAAGGGCCCAGAGAGACCCAGTACTTC. Its protein product is CASWEGPRETQYF.

The gene calls are TRBV7-2 and TRBJ1-1; no clear D gene. The germline V and J ends were trimmed by 8 bases and 4 bases, with 11 bases remaining between them. Germline loops: CDR1 SGHTA, CDR2 FQGNSA. The CDR3 is 12 amino acids. This chain's CDR3 is CASSDRVTEAFF. DNA for the CDR3: TGTGCCAGCTCGGACCGGGTCACTGAAGCTTTCTTT.

The CDR3 loop is CASGLVLSGGRAPAREQYF. CDR3 DNA: TGTGCTAGTGGTTTGGTACTTTCAGGCGGGAGGGCCCCCGCCCGCGAGCAGTACTTC. The rearrangement joins TRBV12-5 to TRBJ2-7; the match to TRBD2 covers 9 bases. After removal of 0 bases from V and 6 bases from J, the junction contained 18 bases not matched to a gene. This CDR3 contains 19 residues. Germline CDR1 reads LGHNT; CDR2 reads FRNRAP.

The chain couples TRBV6-5 to TRBJ1-1; D unresolved. Trimming cost V 4 bases and J 7 bases, with 10 bases left between them. Germline CDR1 MNHEY, CDR2 SVGAGI. The CDR3 spans 12 residues. The chain's CDR3 is CASSLDGDEAFF. The DNA for the CDR3 is TGTGCCAGCAGTTTAGACGGAGATGAAGCTTTCTTT.

This clone occurred a few times. The chain couples TRBV27 to TRBJ2-5, with a tentative D call TRBD1 (6 bases). Germline CDR1 reads MNHEY; CDR2 reads SMNVEV (reference sequence). V was pared by 5 bases and J by 0 bases, with 7 bases between. CDR3 length equals 13 residues. CDR3 DNA: TGTGCCAGCAGTCGGGACAACCAAGAGACCCAGTACTTC. Amino acids: CASSRDNQETQYF.

The chain is built from TRBV7-9 and TRBJ2-7; 12 nucleotides match TRBD2. Trimming at V came to 6 bases and at J to 5 bases, leaving 8 bases not matched to a gene. From germline, CDR1 is SEHNR and CDR2 FQNEAQ (reference sequence). This CDR3 has 15 residues. The CDR3 coding sequence is TGTGCCAGCAGAGGTGCTAGCGGGAGGGACCACGAGCAGTACTTC. Its translation: CASRGASGRDHEQYF.

V is TRBV4-1 and J is TRBJ1-2; D unresolved. The length of the CDR3 is 14 residues. The V gene lost 1 base and the J gene lost 7 bases, with 13 bases spanning the gap. CDR1 and CDR2 from the germline V gene are MGHRA and YSYEKL. CDR3 coding DNA: TGCGCCAGCAGCCAAGTTACCGGTGGCCGTGGCTACACCTTC. This gives the protein CASSQVTGGRGYTF.

The chain employs TRBV9 and TRBJ1-2, with a tentative D call TRBD1 (6 bases). The CDR3 is 11 amino acids. The germline CDR1 and CDR2 sequences are SGDLS and YYNGEE. Trimming left V 6 bases short and J 3 bases short, with 6 bases between. The chain's CDR3 is CASTGDYGYTF. The CDR3 bases are TGTGCCAGCACAGGGGACTATGGCTACACCTTC.

Note on this clone: One end of the junction varies from germline; a read error may be responsible. The sample holds other DNA sequences that translate to the same CDR3. This chain uses TRBV28 with TRBJ2-7; D is ambiguous. This CDR3 is 14 amino acids long. Germline values: CDR1 MDHEN, CDR2 SYDVKM. CDR3 amino acids: CASSLGDSSYEQYF. In DNA form, the CDR3 reads TGTGCCAGCAGTTTAGGGGATAGCTCCTACGAGCAGTACTTT.

The chain has TRBV7-3 and TRBJ1-2, with D possibly being TRBD1 (6 bases). The V gene's germline CDR1 is SGHTA and CDR2 FQGTGA. V lost 6 bases, J lost 3 bases, and 17 bases lay in between. This CDR3 comprises 15 residues. For the CDR3, the DNA is TGTGCCAGCAGTTTCGGAGGGGGGAGCCACTATGGCTACACCTTC. It codes for CASSFGGGSHYGYTF.

This chain connects TRBV25-1 to TRBJ2-3; 12 bases are a match to TRBD2. The junction had 8 bases not matched to a gene; V was cut back by 1 base and J by 3 bases. In germline, CDR1 is MGHDK, CDR2 SYGVNS. CDR3 length: 18 amino acids. The CDR3 bases are TGTGCCAGCAGTGAATCCCTAGCGGGAGGGTGGCGGACAGATACGCAGTATTTT. Translating gives CASSESLAGGWRTDTQYF.

V is TRBV27 and J is TRBJ2-3; D is unclear. CDR1 is MNHEY, CDR2 SMNVEV, per germline (reference sequence). The CDR3 is 15 residues long. V lost 5 bases and J 0 bases, leaving 12 bases between the germline ends. The CDR3 here is CASSPLRPSTDTQYF. As DNA, the CDR3 is TGTGCCAGCAGTCCGCTCCGCCCTAGCACAGATACGCAGTATTTT.

This rearrangement joins TRBV5-1 to TRBJ2-3, with 14 bases matching TRBD2. Looked up from germline, CDR1 is SGHRS and CDR2 is YFSETQ. The CDR3 is made up of 18 amino acids. The trim removed 4 bases at V and 6 bases at J, leaving 13 bases unmatched. The CDR3 DNA reads as TGCGCCAGCAGCATAGGACTAGCGGGAGGCCCTGTTCTGGATACGCAGTATTTT. It specifies CASSIGLAGGPVLDTQYF.

The chain combines TRBV7-8 with TRBJ2-7, with TRBD1 matching over 9 bases. V trimming: 5 bases; J trimming: 4 bases; junction bases outside the gene matches: 6. The CDR3 consists of 14 residues. Germline V gene sequence: CDR1 SGHVS, CDR2 FQNEAQ. The CDR3 is CASSPGTGRYEQYF. As DNA, the CDR3 is TGTGCCAGCAGCCCTGGGACAGGGAGGTACGAGCAGTACTTC.

The V call is TRBV19, the J call TRBJ2-3; 8 bases align to TRBD2. V dropped 5 bases and J dropped 1; count of bases not matched to a gene: 5. This CDR3 region has 15 residues. Looked up from germline, CDR1 is LNHDA and CDR2 is SQIVND (reference sequence). Here the CDR3 DNA reads TGTGCCAGTAGTCAAGCGGGAGTCGGCACAGATACGCAGTATTTT. It specifies CASSQAGVGTDTQYF.

The V gene is TRBV7-2, the J gene TRBJ1-2; unclear D gene. The CDR3 spans 14 residues. V shed 6 bases and J shed 4 bases, with 15 bases lying between them. CDR1 is SGHTA and CDR2 is FQGNSA in the germline V gene. The CDR3 DNA follows: TGTGCCAGCAGTCTTGACCCGGGTCCCTATGGCTACACCTTC. Amino acids: CASSLDPGPYGYTF.

The chain couples TRBV19 to TRBJ2-7, with D perhaps being TRBD1 or TRBD2 (6 bases each). The CDR3 has 12 residues. Germline CDR1 reads LNHDA; CDR2 reads SQIVND (reference sequence). V dropped 9 bases and J dropped 6 bases, with 15 bases sitting between them. The CDR3 spells CASEGEDLEQYF. The DNA of the CDR3 is TGTGCCAGCGAGGGGGAGGATCTCGAGCAGTACTTC. Filled out from reference TRBV19 and TRBJ2-7, the complete variable domain reads DGGITQSPKYLFRKEGQNVTLSCEQNLNHDAMYWYRQDPGQGLRLIYYSQIVNDFQKGDIAEGYSVSREKKESFPLTVTSAQKNPTAFYLCASEGEDLEQYFGPGTRLTVT.